The 9 T cell receptor beta chains listed next were all sequenced from one sample in a study of blood T cell repertoires in COVID-19 (dated by TCRdb to 2020 to 2022). Libraries were made using the immunoSEQ multiplex PCR assay. TCRdb mirrors the immuneACCESS table, restricted to in-frame sequences. Some clones are absent from its copies; in checked studies, under half trace to an unresolved V gene, and the reason for the others is unknown. The sample table holds roughly 130,000 clones, of which 80% to 85% were seen once. Clones ranked in the top ten supply about 4% of the sample. Material for sequencing was PBMCs or T cells enriched from blood (not recorded which). The source is a woman in her twenties or thirties who had recovered from COVID-19.

This clone was counted only a few times. V usage is TRBV7-9 and J usage is TRBJ1-6; D gene uncertain. Per germline, CDR1 SEHNR and CDR2 FQNEAQ (reference sequence). The CDR3 contains 18 residues. V was cut by 1 base and J by 0 bases, with 13 bases left in between. CDR3 sequence: CASSLDPGGSSYNSPLHF. In nucleotides, the CDR3 is TGTGCCAGCAGCTTAGATCCCGGAGGAAGCTCCTATAATTCACCCCTCCACTTT.

The chain is built from TRBV4-3 and TRBJ1-1, with 7 bases fitting TRBD1. Per germline, CDR1 LGHNA and CDR2 YSLEER. This CDR3 has 14 residues. Losses at the gene ends were 4 bases for V and 7 bases for J; bases not matched to a gene: 9. Here the CDR3 DNA reads TGCGCCAGCAGCCCTGACAGGGTAAAGCTTGAAGCTTTCTTT. Translating it yields CASSPDRVKLEAFF.

The CDR3 DNA reads as TGTGCCAGCAGTGACAGGGTTACCTATAATTCACCCCTCCACTTT. Translated, it gives CASSDRVTYNSPLHF. V is TRBV6-1 and J is TRBJ1-6; the D gene is possibly TRBD1 (5 bases). This CDR3 region has 15 residues. Trimming left V 3 bases short and J 2 bases short, with 8 bases between. The germline V gene encodes CDR1 MNHNS and CDR2 SASEGT.

The CDR3 DNA reads as TGTGCCAGCAGCCCACTTGGAGCAAACAATGAGCAGTTCTTC. Amino acid sequence: CASSPLGANNEQFF. This chain joins TRBV4-2 and TRBJ2-1; no firm D call. CDR1 is LGHNA and CDR2 is YNFKEQ in the germline V gene. V gave up 4 bases and J gave up 5 bases, with 12 bases separating them. The length of the CDR3 is 14 residues.

This chain links TRBV7-2 with TRBJ2-2; 8 positions match TRBD2. From germline, CDR1 is SGHTA and CDR2 FQGNSA. The CDR3 runs 15 residues. V lost 4 bases, J lost 4 bases, and 5 bases stayed unmatched. The CDR3 DNA follows: TGTGCCAGCAGCTCGGGACTAGGAGTCACCGGGGAGCTGTTTTTT. Translated: CASSSGLGVTGELFF.

V usage is TRBV19 and J usage is TRBJ1-1; D remains unclear. In germline, CDR1 is LNHDA, CDR2 SQIVND (reference sequence). The CDR3 runs to 14 residues. V lost 7 bases and J lost 4, with 16 bases in between. CDR3 protein: CASTLSHSSTEAFF. DNA of the CDR3: TGTGCCAGTACCCTTTCCCACAGTAGCACTGAAGCTTTCTTT.

This chain uses TRBV4-3 with TRBJ1-6; 7 positions match TRBD1. This CDR3 comprises 17 residues. The V segment lost 2 bases and the J segment 8 bases; nucleotides outside the gene matches: 12. Germline lookup yields CDR1 LGHNA and CDR2 YSLEER. CDR3 in amino acids: CASSQSVPQGTDSPLHF. The DNA for the CDR3 is TGCGCCAGCAGCCAATCAGTCCCACAGGGGACGGATTCACCCCTCCACTTT.

V and J are TRBV7-2 and TRBJ1-5, with TRBD1 matching 9 bases. Trimming at V came to 8 bases and at J to 3 bases, leaving 2 bases not matched to a gene. The germline gives CDR1 SGHTA, CDR2 FQGNSA. CDR3 size: 13 residues. Here the CDR3 DNA reads TGTGCCAGCGGACAGGGGAACAATCAGCCCCAGCATTTT. As protein: CASGQGNNQPQHF.

This chain uses TRBV4-3 with TRBJ2-2, with 8 bases lining up with TRBD1. Trimming took 4 bases from V and 0 from J; bases not matched to a gene: 7. CDR3 length: 17 amino acids. The germline CDR1 and CDR2 sequences are LGHNA and YSLEER. The CDR3 nucleotides read TGCGCCAGCAGCCGAGACAGGACAGGGCCGAACACCGGGGAGCTGTTTTTT. This translates into CASSRDRTGPNTGELFF.